The entry below gives a single TCR beta chain sequence along with its context. This clone's antigen is unknown. The sample holds no much larger clone one base away, and base qualities are not on file. Other DNA sequences in the same sample also yield this CDR3. Using the deep immunoSEQ assay, TCR CDR3 regions were amplified from genomic DNA by multiplex PCR. Extracted genomic DNA from each cell subset was spread evenly across all wells of several immunoSEQ 96-well plates, with each plate serving as a replicate. For sorted subsets, about 200 ng genomic DNA, equal to tens of thousands of T cell genomes, was loaded into each replicate PCR. The purified libraries were quantified using a Qubit 3.0 fluorometer, sized with a Bioanalyzer 2100, and then quantified again using the KAPA Library Quantification kit. Every immunoSEQ 96-well plate was sequenced on a separate single-read 150-cycle Illumina NextSeq 550 flow cell. Under the source paper's analysis protocol: Because the immunoSEQ output held only junctional sequences and lacked quality scores, the filtering could not match the filtering applied to full-length reads. To assign V/J genes and CDR3, sequences were annotated using PyIR, a Python wrapper for IgBLAST v1.9, with IMGT germline references. Any read was removed if the V/J assignment was weak (E-value above 1e-6), the CDR3 was missing, or the read contained stop codons, out-of-frame junctions, or ambiguous translated residues. V3J clonotypes were defined by identical inferred V gene, J gene, and CDR3 amino acid sequence. Percentage overlap between repertoires was calculated by dividing the number of shared unique clonotypes by the size of the smaller repertoire. Repertoire richness was assessed with RTK rarefaction, the Chao1 estimator, and Recon v2.1 estimates of unobserved clonotypes. Generation probabilities were computed with OLGA for all TCRbeta clonotypes obtained by the gDNA method from several donors. Sourced from immuneACCESS, this table was stored by TCRdb with only in-frame sequences that have V and J called. A share of the clones is absent; for the studies checked, an unresolved V gene accounts for under half, and the remainder has no known explanation. D and trimming were read from the DNA, whereas the V and J calls and clone size are those reported in that table. Counted in this sample were about 2.1 million clones; approximately 92% of them appeared once. The ten top clones hold around 1.7% of the sample.

The sample is drawn from a study of shared clonotypes between healthy human individuals (dated by TCRdb to 2020 to 2021). At the level of the whole study: A few men and a couple of women, aged 18 to 49 years, made up the cohort. Blood TCR repertoires of a handful of healthy adults were deeply sequenced to estimate repertoire size and the extent of clonotype sharing between individuals. To increase sequencing depth and limit assay-specific biases, different laboratories used diverse techniques to prepare libraries and sequence TCR repertoires. For each donor, three plates each were used for CD4 naive and CD4 memory, two plates were used for CD8 naive, and one plate was used for CD8 memory. Between about 0.94 and 8.9 billion PBMCs per donor were obtained by leukapheresis.

CD8 naive samples were obtained by positive selection for CCR7 among CD45RO-negative cells, yielding a CD45RA+CCR7+ population from which TemRA cells were excluded. Healthy HIV-negative adults with no recently reported acute infections or vaccinations were included as donors. Every donor was a Caucasian adult residing in Nashville, Tennessee, USA. After blood collection by leukapheresis, PBMCs were isolated using Ficoll-Histopaque density gradient centrifugation and then cryopreserved in the vapor phase of liquid nitrogen. Purity and quantity of every magnetically sorted T cell population were checked by analytical flow cytometry. Genomic DNA was isolated from each sorted fraction and quantified by UV absorbance on a Nanodrop 2000c. CDR3 length: 13 amino acids, cysteine to phenylalanine. Just CDR3 DNA is preserved here, 39 bases in frame from base 1. Trimming takes 5 bases from V and 4 bases from J, and the germline ends sit 6 bases apart. Taken from the germline V gene (reference sequence), the CDR1 and CDR2 loops are LNHDA and SQIVND.

Study-wide conclusions, independent of this receptor: Pairwise subsampling led to the expectation that sequencing depth would affect the degree of clonotype sharing among donors. Across a handful of donors, about 5.2% of naive CD4, around 3.5% of naive CD8, 2.3% of memory CD4, and roughly 0.4% of memory CD8 clonotypes were shared. Estimated clonotype richness was generally larger for naive than for memory subsets. Incomplete sequencing was indicated by rarefaction of sorted-subset datasets, despite the large sequencing depth. Because the study included a small number of donors, the genetic and exposure-history diversity represented was limited. Compared with non-shared clonotypes, clonotypes shared by all four sorted-subset donors had higher generation probabilities. Only blood was sampled, and tissue TCR repertoires likely differ from those in blood.

The chain joins TRBV19 to TRBJ2-6, with the identity of the D gene unclear. This sequence was found in a man aged 18 to 30 in good health. Some clones in this sample may be carry-over from other donors' samples. Sequencing used naive CD8+ T cells from PBMCs. The label giving this sample's cell subset or site can be read as: CD45RA+CCR7+. The CDR3 here reads CASSVSGANVLTF. The nucleotides read TGTGCCAGTAGTGTATCCGGGGCCAACGTCCTGACTTTC.